Each of the 16 T cell receptor delta chains below was sequenced from the same sample in a study of gamma-delta chains in newborns, infants, children. TCRdb re-processed the reads using CATT. Of some 5,000 delta-chain clones in the sample, about 0.4% were seen once. Sequenced material: blood. The receptors shown here come from a child who was a newborn, infant or young child, either healthy, febrile or measles-vaccinated (not recorded which).

About this clone: TCRdb's protein for this DNA is that of a much larger clone and differs from the translation at residue 9, likely a read error; the protein shown is the DNA translation. The chain recombines TRDV2 with TRDJ3; D remains ambiguous. CDR1 is GEAIGNYY, CDR2 EKD, per germline. The CDR3 runs to 16 residues. In nucleotides, the CDR3 is TGTGCCTGTGACCGAGTAAGCTCCCGGGACACCCGACAGATGTTTTTC. This gives the protein CACDRVSSRDTRQMFF.

As to this clone: Just one base apart from a much larger clone, this may be a read error. This chain uses TRDV2 with TRDJ3; TRDD3 might be the D (6 bases). V was clipped by 3 bases and J by 0 bases, with 20 bases between them. The CDR3 has 20 amino acids. Germline CDR1 reads GEAIGNYY; CDR2 reads EKD. The CDR3 DNA reads TGTGCCTGTGACTCCACTGGGAGATCTTCTGTCTCCTGGGACACCCGACAGATGTTTTTC. It specifies CACDSTGRSSVSWDTRQMFF.

This clone was seen a few times. Given a far larger clone just one base away, this is likely a sequencing read error. In the same sample, other DNA sequences code for this CDR3. V and J are TRDV2 and TRDJ3, with 13 bases that match TRDD3. Germline CDR1 is GEAIGNYY and CDR2 is EKD. The CDR3 loop spans 20 amino acids. This CDR3 is CACDKVLGDTRSWDTRQMFF. CDR3 in DNA: TGTGCCTGCGACAAAGTACTGGGGGATACGCGGTCCTGGGACACCCGACAGATGTTTTTC.

As regards this clone: The mismatch at residue 13 between this DNA's translation and the TCRdb protein of a much larger clone likely reflects a read error; the protein shown is translated from the DNA. The chain has TRDV2 and TRDJ3; TRDD3 might be the D (5 bases). The CDR3 length is 18 residues. Looked up from germline, CDR1 is GEAIGNYY and CDR2 is EKD. CDR3: CACDTVGTSSWDIRQMFF. The CDR3 DNA follows: TGTGCCTGTGACACCGTGGGGACCAGCTCCTGGGACATCCGACAGATGTTTTTC.

Details on this clone: TCRdb has a much larger clone's protein, which differs at residue 11 from the translation of this DNA, likely because of a read error; what is shown is the protein translated from the DNA. Other DNA sequences from this sample encode an identical CDR3 as well. This CDR3 reads CACDTVLGASPWDTRQMFF. The CDR3 coding sequence is TGTGCCTGTGACACCGTACTGGGGGCGAGCCCCTGGGACACCCGACAGATGTTTTTC. The rearrangement joins TRDV2 to TRDJ3; 8 nucleotides align to TRDD3. This CDR3 is built from 19 residues. J was trimmed by 2 bases and V by 0 bases; bases with no gene match: 8. The germline V gene has CDR1 GEAIGNYY and CDR2 EKD.

Comment on this clone: This may stem from a read error, because a much larger clone lies one nucleotide away. This sample also contains other DNA sequences that code for the same CDR3. The genes are TRDV2 and TRDJ3; TRDD3 might be the D (6 bases). This CDR3 region has 18 residues. CDR1 and CDR2 (germline): GEAIGNYY, EKD. CDR3: CACDTWGSRSWDTRQMFF. The CDR3 DNA is TGTGCCTGTGACACCTGGGGGTCTCGCTCCTGGGACACCCGGCAGATGTTTTTC.

With respect to this clone: Since a much larger clone is just one base distant, this may be a read error. This chain connects TRDV2 to TRDJ3; 9 bases match TRDD3. Germline trimming cut 0 bases from V and 0 bases from J; bases unmatched to any gene: 5. Germline lookup yields CDR1 GEAIGNYY and CDR2 EKD. This CDR3 is built from 19 residues. In nucleotides, the CDR3 is TGTGCCTGTGACACCGCTGGGGGATTTGTCTCCTGGGACACCCGACAGATGTTTTTC. Translating gives CACDTAGGFVSWDTRQMFF.

Note on this clone: Translating this DNA gives a protein that differs at residue 4 from the TCRdb one, which belongs to a much larger clone; a read error is likely, and the protein shown is this translation. The gene calls are TRDV2 and TRDJ3, with 10 positions matching TRDD3. Germline CDR1 reads GEAIGNYY; CDR2 reads EKD. This CDR3 is 19 amino acids long. In DNA form, the CDR3 reads TGTGCCTGTGGCACCGGGGGATACGGTAGCTCCTGGGACACCCGACAGATGTTTTTC. As protein: CACGTGGYGSSWDTRQMFF.

By share, this clone ranks as large. The sample contains more than one DNA sequence encoding this CDR3. This sequence joins TRDV2 and TRDJ1; TRDD3 might be the D (5 bases). The CDR3 totals 14 residues. Trimming removed 0 bases at V and 2 bases at J, with 9 bases between. Germline V gene lookup returns CDR1 GEAIGNYY and CDR2 EKD. CDR3 protein: CACDTLGLTDKLIF. In nucleotides, the CDR3 is TGTGCCTGTGACACCTTGGGGTTAACCGATAAACTCATCTTT.

This clone showed up just a few times. With only one base between it and a far larger clone, this is likely a read error. The rearrangement links TRDV2 to TRDJ3, with 11 nucleotides matching TRDD3. CDR1 and CDR2 (germline): GEAIGNYY, EKD. The CDR3 runs to 19 residues. CDR3 protein: CACGTVLGDSSWDTRQMFF. The CDR3 DNA follows: TGTGCCTGTGGCACCGTACTGGGGGATAGCTCCTGGGACACCCGACAGATGTTTTTC.

This clone was counted between two and nine times. A far larger clone is off by one base, so a read error is likely. This chain connects TRDV2 to TRDJ3, with TRDD3 matching 12 bases. The CDR3 runs 20 residues. CDR1 GEAIGNYY and CDR2 EKD come from the germline V gene. CDR3 DNA: TGTGCCTGTGACAGGACTGGGGGATACATAAGCTCCTGGGGCACCCGACAGATGTTTTTC. Its protein product is CACDRTGGYISSWGTRQMFF.

In the case of this clone: This is likely an artifact of a read error, given a far larger clone one base away. Other DNA sequences within the sample encode an identical CDR3. The chain joins TRDV2 to TRDJ1; the match to TRDD3 covers 13 bases. TCRdb lists no J gene, so it was determined here by aligning the DNA to germline. This CDR3 has 23 residues. The germline V gene encodes CDR1 GEAIGNYY and CDR2 EKD. The CDR3 region is CACDPKLPFNLLGDTMYTDKLIF. CDR3 DNA: TGTGCCTGTGACCCCAAGCTACCCTTCAACCTACTGGGGGATACGATGTACACTGATAAACTCATCTTT.

This clone was seen a few times. A much more abundant neighbour one base away suggests this may be a read error. The identical CDR3 is also encoded by other nucleotide sequences in the sample. The chain carries TRDV2 and TRDJ3, with D possibly being TRDD3 (6 bases). This CDR3 is built from 21 residues. Per the germline V gene, CDR1 is GEAIGNYY and CDR2 is EKD. Trimming took off 0 bases at V and 3 bases at J, with 23 bases between the two ends. The CDR3 nucleotides read TGTGCCTGTGACACCTACCTTCTGGGAGATACGCGGGACTGGGACACCCGACAGATGTTTTTC. Residues: CACDTYLLGDTRDWDTRQMFF.

About this clone: A read error is likely here: a far larger clone is one base away. The V gene is TRDV2, the J gene TRDJ3; 8 bases are shared with TRDD3. CDR3 size: 20 residues. In germline, CDR1 is GEAIGNYY, CDR2 EKD. The DNA for the CDR3 is TGTGCCTGTGACACCGTTGACTGGGGGTTCAGCTCCTGGGACACCCGACAGGTGTTTTTC. This codes for CACDTVDWGFSSWDTRQVFF.

This clone is medium-sized (0.01 to 0.1%) in the sample. The same CDR3 arises from other DNA sequences in this sample as well. This chain connects TRDV2 to TRDJ1, with TRDD3 identical over 10 bases. CDR1 GEAIGNYY and CDR2 EKD come from the germline V gene. Losses at the gene ends were 6 bases for V and 0 bases for J; bases not matched to a gene: 0. CDR3 size: 13 residues. CDR3 in DNA: TGTGCCTGTACTGGGGGATACACCGATAAACTCATCTTT. This translates into CACTGGYTDKLIF.

Of note for this clone: This DNA's translation and the protein TCRdb lists, from a much larger clone, do not match at residue 7, likely due to a read error; the protein shown is translated from the DNA. This sequence joins TRDV2 and TRDJ3; a weak D match, TRDD3 (5 bases). The CDR3 loop spans 18 amino acids. Germline V gives CDR1 GEAIGNYY, CDR2 EKD. V was pared by 1 base and J by 0 bases, with 12 bases between. In DNA form, the CDR3 reads TGTGCCTGTGACACTGGGGAATACGGCTCCTGGGACACCCGACAGATGTTTTTC. This encodes CACDTGEYGSWDTRQMFF.